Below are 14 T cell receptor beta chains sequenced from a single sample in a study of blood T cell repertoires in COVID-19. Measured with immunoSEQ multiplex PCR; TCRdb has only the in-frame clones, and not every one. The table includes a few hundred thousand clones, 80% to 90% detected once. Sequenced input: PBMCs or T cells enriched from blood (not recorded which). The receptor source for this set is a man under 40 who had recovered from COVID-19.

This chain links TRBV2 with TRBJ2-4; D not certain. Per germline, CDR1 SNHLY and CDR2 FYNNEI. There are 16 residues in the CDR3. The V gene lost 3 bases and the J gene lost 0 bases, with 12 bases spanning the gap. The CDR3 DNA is TGTGCCAGCAGTGACAGCCGACAACTAGCCAAAAACATTCAGTACTTC. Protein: CASSDSRQLAKNIQYF.

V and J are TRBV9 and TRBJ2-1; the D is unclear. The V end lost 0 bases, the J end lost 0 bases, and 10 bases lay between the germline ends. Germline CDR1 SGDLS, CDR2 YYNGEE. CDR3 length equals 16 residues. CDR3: CASSVGQASSYNEQFF. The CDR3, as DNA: TGTGCCAGCAGCGTAGGGCAGGCAAGCTCCTACAATGAGCAGTTCTTC.

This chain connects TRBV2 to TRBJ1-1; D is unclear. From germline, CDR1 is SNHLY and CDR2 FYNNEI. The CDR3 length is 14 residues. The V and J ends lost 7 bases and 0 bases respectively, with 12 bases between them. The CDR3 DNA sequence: TGTGCCAGCACCCCAGACATTCTGAACACTGAAGCTTTCTTT. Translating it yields CASTPDILNTEAFF.

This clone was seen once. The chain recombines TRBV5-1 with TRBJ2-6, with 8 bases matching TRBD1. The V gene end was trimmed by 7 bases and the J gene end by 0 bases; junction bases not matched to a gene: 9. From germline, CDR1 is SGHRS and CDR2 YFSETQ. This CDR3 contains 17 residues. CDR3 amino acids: CASGNGQGSSGANVLTF. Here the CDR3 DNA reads TGCGCCAGCGGAAACGGACAGGGCAGCTCTGGGGCCAACGTCCTGACTTTC.

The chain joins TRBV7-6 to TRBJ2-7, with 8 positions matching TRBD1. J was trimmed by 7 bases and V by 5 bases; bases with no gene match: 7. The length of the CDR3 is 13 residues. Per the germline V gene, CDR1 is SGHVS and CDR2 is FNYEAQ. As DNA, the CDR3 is TGTGCCAGCAGCATTGGACAGGGTGGAGAGCAGTACTTC. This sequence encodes CASSIGQGGEQYF.

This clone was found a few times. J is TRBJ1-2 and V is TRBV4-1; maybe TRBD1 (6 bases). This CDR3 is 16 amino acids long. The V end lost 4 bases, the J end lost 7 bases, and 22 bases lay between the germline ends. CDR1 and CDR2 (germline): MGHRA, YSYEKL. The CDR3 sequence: CASSRLLIGAGAGYTF. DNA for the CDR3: TGCGCCAGCAGCCGGCTTCTTATCGGTGCAGGGGCTGGCTACACCTTC.

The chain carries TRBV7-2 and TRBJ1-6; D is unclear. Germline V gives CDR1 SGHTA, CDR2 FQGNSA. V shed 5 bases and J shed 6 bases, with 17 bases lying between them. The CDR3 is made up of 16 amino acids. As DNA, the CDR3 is TGTGCCAGCAGCCTACGGGGTGGAGGCGTTAATTCACCCCTCCACTTT. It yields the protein CASSLRGGGVNSPLHF.

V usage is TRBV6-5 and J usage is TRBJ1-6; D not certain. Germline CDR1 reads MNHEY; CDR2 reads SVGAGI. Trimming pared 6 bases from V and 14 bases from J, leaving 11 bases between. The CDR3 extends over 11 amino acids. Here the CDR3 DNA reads TGTGCCAGCAGGGGCAGCGGGACCCTCCACTTT. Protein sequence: CASRGSGTLHF.

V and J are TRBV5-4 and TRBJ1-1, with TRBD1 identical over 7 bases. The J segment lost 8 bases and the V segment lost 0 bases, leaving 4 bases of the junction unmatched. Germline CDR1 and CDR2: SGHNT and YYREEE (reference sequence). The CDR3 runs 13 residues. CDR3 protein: CASSLDGTVEAFF. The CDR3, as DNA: TGTGCCAGCAGCTTGGACGGGACAGTCGAAGCTTTCTTT.

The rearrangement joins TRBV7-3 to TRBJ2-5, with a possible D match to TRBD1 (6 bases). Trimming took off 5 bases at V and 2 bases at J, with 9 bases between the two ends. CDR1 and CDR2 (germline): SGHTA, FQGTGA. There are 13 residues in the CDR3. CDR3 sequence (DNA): TGTGCCAGCAGCCAGGGGAATCAAGAGACCCAGTACTTC. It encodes CASSQGNQETQYF.

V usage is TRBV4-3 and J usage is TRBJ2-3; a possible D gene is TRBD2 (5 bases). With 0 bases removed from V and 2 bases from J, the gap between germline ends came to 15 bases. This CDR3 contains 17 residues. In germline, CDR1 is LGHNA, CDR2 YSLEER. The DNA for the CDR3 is TGCGCCAGCAGCCAAGAAGCGGCACCTACGATCACAGATACGCAGTATTTT. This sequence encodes CASSQEAAPTITDTQYF.

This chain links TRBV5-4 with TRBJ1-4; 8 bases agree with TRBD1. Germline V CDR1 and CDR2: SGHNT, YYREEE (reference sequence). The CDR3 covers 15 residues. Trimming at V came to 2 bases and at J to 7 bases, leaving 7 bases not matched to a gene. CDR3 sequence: CASSFGQGAREKLFF. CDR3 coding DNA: TGTGCCAGCAGCTTTGGGCAGGGGGCTCGTGAAAAACTGTTTTTT.

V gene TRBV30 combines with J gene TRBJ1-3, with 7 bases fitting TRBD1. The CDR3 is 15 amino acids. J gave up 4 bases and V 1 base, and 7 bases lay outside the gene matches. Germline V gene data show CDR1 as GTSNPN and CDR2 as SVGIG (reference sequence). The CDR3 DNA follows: TGTGCCTGGAGTGGATCAGGGGGTCCAGGAAACACCATATATTTT. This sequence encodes CAWSGSGGPGNTIYF.

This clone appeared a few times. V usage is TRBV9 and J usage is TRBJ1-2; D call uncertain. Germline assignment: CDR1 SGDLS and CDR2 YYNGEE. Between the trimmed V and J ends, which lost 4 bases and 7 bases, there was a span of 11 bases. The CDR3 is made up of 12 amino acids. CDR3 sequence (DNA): TGTGCCAGCAGCCCGCTTAGATTTGGCTACACCTTC. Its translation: CASSPLRFGYTF. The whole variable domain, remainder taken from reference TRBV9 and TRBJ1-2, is DSGVTQTPKHLITATGQRVTLRCSPRSGDLSVYWYQQSLDQGLQFLIQYYNGEERAKGNILERFSAQQFPDLHSELNLSSLELGDSALYFCASSPLRFGYTFGSGTRLTVV.